This T cell receptor (beta chain) was observed in a study of cytomegalovirus exposure and HLA in healthy donors. CDR3 length equals 13 residues. Trimming shortened V by 4 bases and J by 5 bases, and 10 bases separated the two germline ends. Germline assignment: CDR1 MGHRA and CDR2 YSYEKL. Clones were sequenced by immunoSEQ multiplex PCR, and TCRdb holds only the in-frame ones, with some missing. The profile shows over 55,000 clones, roughly 96% of them singletons. From the 120-subject validation cohort, which was separate from the roughly 610-subject first cohort, the donors were drawn. The rearrangement uses TRBV4-1 and TRBJ2-3; D remains ambiguous. Sequenced: PBMCs. This sequence was found in a man between 18 and 35 years old in good health and CMV-seronegative. The CDR3 nucleotides are TGCGCCAGCAGCCTCCATAGAGAAGATACGCAGTATTTT. Translated: CASSLHREDTQYF.